Listed below are T cell receptor beta chains from one sample, sequenced in a study of OX40 agonist ivuxolimab in advanced cancers. The table came from immunoSEQ multiplex PCR; TCRdb's copy has only in-frame clones and leaves some out. The sample shows approximately 30,000 clones, around four fifths of them seen only once. The sequenced sample was CD4+ or CD8+ T cells sorted from blood, obtained in a trial of the OX40 agonist ivuxolimab. The receptor set was obtained from an adult with an advanced solid tumor such as melanoma, head and neck, liver or kidney cancer. Both conserved end residues are part of each CDR3. A D gene is named only where the DNA matches it firmly. Expanded clones are given a class, and other clones once, few, many or no size at all.

v_gene	j_gene	abundance	d_gene	CDR3aa	CDR3nt
TRBV11-1	TRBJ2-1	-	TRBD2	CASSSVRGTSGNNEQFF	TGTGCCAGCAGTTCGGTCCGCGGGACTAGCGGGAACAATGAGCAGTTCTTC
TRBV10-3	TRBJ2-7	-	-	CAISESTYEQYF	TGTGCCATCAGTGAGTCGACCTACGAGCAGTACTTC
TRBV19	TRBJ1-1	-	-	CASSIGPGAFF	TGTGCCAGTAGTATAGGGCCGGGCGCTTTCTTT
TRBV7-8	TRBJ2-1	-	-	CASSLVGSADEQFF	TGTGCCAGCAGCTTAGTGGGTAGCGCGGATGAGCAGTTCTTC
TRBV7-9	TRBJ1-4	-	-	CASSLASWQGGEANEKLFF	TGTGCCAGCAGCTTAGCATCGTGGCAGGGTGGCGAAGCTAATGAAAAACTGTTTTTT
TRBV21-1	TRBJ2-7	few	-	CASSSSGQGSYEQYF	TGTGCCAGCAGCTCTTCGGGACAGGGGTCCTACGAGCAGTACTTC
TRBV30	TRBJ1-1	-	-	CAWSSGGGATEAFF	TGTGCCTGGAGTTCCGGCGGGGGGGCTACTGAAGCTTTCTTT
TRBV6-6	TRBJ1-2	medium-sized	TRBD1	CASSFDGQGAVSGYTF	TGTGCCAGCAGTTTCGATGGACAGGGGGCTGTATCGGGCTACACCTTC
TRBV12-5	TRBJ1-1	-	-	CASGLDGAEAFF	TGTGCTAGTGGTTTGGACGGGGCTGAAGCTTTCTTT
TRBV25-1	TRBJ2-6	once	-	CASNSGANVLTF	TGTGCCAGCAACTCTGGGGCCAACGTCCTGACTTTC
TRBV4-3	TRBJ2-1	-	TRBD2	CASSQGGLAGGYEQFF	TGCGCCAGCAGCCAAGGGGGACTAGCGGGAGGGTATGAGCAGTTCTTC
TRBV2	TRBJ2-7	-	-	CASSEVRDHNEQYF	TGTGCCAGCAGTGAAGTCAGGGATCACAACGAGCAGTACTTC
TRBV6-5	TRBJ2-1	once	TRBD2	CASSPSGYYNEQFF	TGTGCCAGCAGTCCTAGCGGGTACTACAATGAGCAGTTCTTC